The sequence of this T cell receptor beta chain was determined in a study of T-cell reconstitution after alpha-beta-depleted transplantation in children. Unique molecular identifiers were built into the TCRbeta library. TCRdb re-derived calls from the PCR reads in MiXCR, one entry per CDR3 protein. The repertoire includes approximately 390,000 distinct CDR3 sequences, approximately 10% of them detected once, and 4.5% to 6.5% sits in the top ten. This CDR3 contains 14 residues. Germline V gene sequence: CDR1 LGHDT, CDR2 YNNKEL (reference sequence). With V trimmed by 6 bases and J by 1 base, 5 bases remained unmatched. In its sample, this clonotype was seen many times.

This TCR derives from a human donor who donated a stem cell graft to a child with acute myeloid leukemia. The chain uses TRBV3-1 and TRBJ2-5; 7 bases are a match to TRBD1. Sample: PBMCs from the stem cell graft donor, taken from the stem cell graft. The CDR3 coding sequence is TGTGCCAGCAGGCCCGGGACAGCCCAAGAGACCCAGTACTTC. Translation: CASRPGTAQETQYF.